This T cell receptor (beta chain) emerged from a study of vaccination and CD4 T cells after COVID-19. Study results and caveats: A comparatively limited set of convalescent patients was examined, with no early post-infection timepoints.

Sequencing of DNA taken from cultured CD4+ T cells relied on the Oncomine TCR Beta short-read assay. Via MiXCR, TCRdb re-called the PCR reads, giving one row per CDR3 protein. The repertoire consists of 8,500 to 13,000 distinct CDR3 sequences, with 43% occurring once and the leading ten covering under 25%. The CDR3 has 15 amino acids. V was trimmed by 0 bases and J by 1 base, leaving 10 bases between them. The germline V gene encodes CDR1 SGHRS and CDR2 YFSETQ. Sample treatment: approximately nine-day PBMC culture with coronavirus spike peptide pools or control peptides (ViraFEST assay). As concerns this clonotype: The antigen is undetermined.

Sequenced material: CD4+ T cells from blood, cultured in vitro. This receptor was taken from a human donor who had recovered from COVID-19. The chain combines TRBV5-1 with TRBJ1-1, with D maybe TRBD1 (5 bases). CDR3 amino acids: CASSLDSGANTEAFF. For the CDR3, the DNA is TGCGCCAGCAGCTTGGACTCTGGGGCGAACACTGAAGCTTTCTTT. The whole variable domain, filled in from reference TRBV5-1 and TRBJ1-1, reads KAGVTQTPRYLIKTRGQQVTLSCSPISGHRSVSWYQQTPGQGLQFLFEYFSETQRNKGNFPGRFSGRQFSNSRSEMNVSTLELGDSALYLCASSLDSGANTEAFFGQGTRLTVV.